These 4 T cell receptor beta chains share one sample of origin, sequenced in a study of cytomegalovirus exposure and HLA in healthy donors. The primer mix had 60 Vbeta and 13 Jbeta primers. The method was immunoSEQ multiplex PCR; TCRdb's version includes in-frame clones alone and lacks a portion of them. The repertoire holds about 150,000 clones, around four fifths seen once, with 1.4% to 1.5% in the top ten. The specimen was PBMCs. These receptors all come from a male donor in good health and CMV-seronegative.

The genes are TRBV19 and TRBJ2-1, with 9 bases lining up with TRBD2. The CDR3 runs to 14 residues. Trimming removed 6 bases from V and 13 bases from J; junction bases left unmatched: 13. The V gene's germline CDR1 is LNHDA and CDR2 SQIVND (reference sequence). The CDR3 loop reads CASRTDITSGPQFF. In DNA, the CDR3 is TGTGCCAGTAGGACAGACATAACTAGCGGGCCCCAGTTCTTC. Full variable domain (outside the CDR3, taken from reference TRBV19 and TRBJ2-1): DGGITQSPKYLFRKEGQNVTLSCEQNLNHDAMYWYRQDPGQGLRLIYYSQIVNDFQKGDIAEGYSVSREKKESFPLTVTSAQKNPTAFYLCASRTDITSGPQFFGPGTRLTVL.

The chain is built from TRBV7-9 and TRBJ1-2; D perhaps matches TRBD1 (5 bases). Trimming took 5 bases from V and 4 from J, leaving 14 bases between them. The germline V gene has CDR1 SEHNR and CDR2 FQNEAQ (reference sequence). This CDR3 is 14 amino acids long. The CDR3 DNA sequence: TGTGCCAGCAGCCCGGACAACCCACTCTATGGCTACACCTTC. This encodes CASSPDNPLYGYTF.

The genes are TRBV5-1 and TRBJ2-7; the match to TRBD2 covers 8 bases. CDR3 length: 14 residues. The V segment lost 0 bases and the J segment 6 bases; nucleotides outside the gene matches: 5. Per the germline V gene, CDR1 is SGHRS and CDR2 is YFSETQ. CDR3 nucleotide sequence: TGCGCCAGCAGCTTGGTGGCAGCGGGAGCCGAGCAGTACTTC. It specifies CASSLVAAGAEQYF.

This rearrangement joins TRBV2 to TRBJ1-3; D gene ambiguous. V dropped 4 bases and J dropped 0 bases, with 7 bases sitting between them. Per germline, CDR1 SNHLY and CDR2 FYNNEI. This CDR3 spans 14 amino acids. The CDR3 reads CASSVEYSGNTIYF. The CDR3 DNA is TGTGCCAGCAGTGTCGAGTACTCTGGAAACACCATATATTTT.